The sequence of this TCR beta chain was determined in a study of blood T cell repertoires in COVID-19. Background on the study: Samples representing acute and convalescent COVID-19 were sourced from the United States, Italy and Spain.

Germline CDR1 MNHEY, CDR2 SVGEGT. This CDR3 has 18 residues. V shed 0 bases and J 1 base; nucleotides not matched to a gene: 9. In the authors' workflow: Estimated nucleated cell counts came from reference gene primer amplification. Libraries were prepared by immunoSEQ multiplex PCR; TCRdb keeps only in-frame clonotypes and omits some of them. V, J and clone size derive from that table, while D and trimming were established from the DNA sequence. The sample consists of under 200,000 clones, 84% of them appearing once. The rearrangement joins TRBV6-2 or TRBV6-3 to TRBJ1-1, with TRBD1 matching 9 bases. This clonotype was sampled from a man in his forties who had recovered from COVID-19. Sequenced input: peripheral blood. The CDR3 is CASSYSPGDRATNTEAFF. In DNA, the CDR3 is TGTGCCAGCAGTTACTCCCCAGGGGACAGGGCGACGAACACTGAAGCTTTCTTT.